The clone carrying this T cell receptor beta chain occurred many times. Its specificity is unknown. This entry comes from a study of read filtering for tumor transcriptome and immune sequencing. Study overall: Revised staging placed roughly eight patients in R-ISS I, some 17 in II, about 7 in III.

Bone marrow was sampled from every patient at the time of active disease. The CDR3 is 15 amino acids. From about 400 ng of RNA, a library with molecular barcoded alpha/delta and beta/gamma adaptors was made. Each CDR3 protein is one row after TCRdb ran MiXCR on the reads. Of over 90,000 distinct CDR3 sequences in the sample, about 22% are singletons; the top ten hold roughly 11%. Study observations and caveats: IR-seq captured clonotypes deeper and more reliably than RNA-seq. The sorted CD138-negative fraction was a mixed bone marrow immune population, not purified T cells.

This TCR derives from a donor over 35 with multiple myeloma. Sequenced input: a population of CD138-negative cells sorted from bone marrow. This rearrangement joins TRBV12-2 to TRBJ1-5. TRBV12-2 is a recognized pseudogene. CDR3 in DNA: TGTGCAAGTCGCTCCCAAACTGATAGCAATCAGCCCCAGCATTTT. Amino acid sequence: CASRSQTDSNQPQHF.